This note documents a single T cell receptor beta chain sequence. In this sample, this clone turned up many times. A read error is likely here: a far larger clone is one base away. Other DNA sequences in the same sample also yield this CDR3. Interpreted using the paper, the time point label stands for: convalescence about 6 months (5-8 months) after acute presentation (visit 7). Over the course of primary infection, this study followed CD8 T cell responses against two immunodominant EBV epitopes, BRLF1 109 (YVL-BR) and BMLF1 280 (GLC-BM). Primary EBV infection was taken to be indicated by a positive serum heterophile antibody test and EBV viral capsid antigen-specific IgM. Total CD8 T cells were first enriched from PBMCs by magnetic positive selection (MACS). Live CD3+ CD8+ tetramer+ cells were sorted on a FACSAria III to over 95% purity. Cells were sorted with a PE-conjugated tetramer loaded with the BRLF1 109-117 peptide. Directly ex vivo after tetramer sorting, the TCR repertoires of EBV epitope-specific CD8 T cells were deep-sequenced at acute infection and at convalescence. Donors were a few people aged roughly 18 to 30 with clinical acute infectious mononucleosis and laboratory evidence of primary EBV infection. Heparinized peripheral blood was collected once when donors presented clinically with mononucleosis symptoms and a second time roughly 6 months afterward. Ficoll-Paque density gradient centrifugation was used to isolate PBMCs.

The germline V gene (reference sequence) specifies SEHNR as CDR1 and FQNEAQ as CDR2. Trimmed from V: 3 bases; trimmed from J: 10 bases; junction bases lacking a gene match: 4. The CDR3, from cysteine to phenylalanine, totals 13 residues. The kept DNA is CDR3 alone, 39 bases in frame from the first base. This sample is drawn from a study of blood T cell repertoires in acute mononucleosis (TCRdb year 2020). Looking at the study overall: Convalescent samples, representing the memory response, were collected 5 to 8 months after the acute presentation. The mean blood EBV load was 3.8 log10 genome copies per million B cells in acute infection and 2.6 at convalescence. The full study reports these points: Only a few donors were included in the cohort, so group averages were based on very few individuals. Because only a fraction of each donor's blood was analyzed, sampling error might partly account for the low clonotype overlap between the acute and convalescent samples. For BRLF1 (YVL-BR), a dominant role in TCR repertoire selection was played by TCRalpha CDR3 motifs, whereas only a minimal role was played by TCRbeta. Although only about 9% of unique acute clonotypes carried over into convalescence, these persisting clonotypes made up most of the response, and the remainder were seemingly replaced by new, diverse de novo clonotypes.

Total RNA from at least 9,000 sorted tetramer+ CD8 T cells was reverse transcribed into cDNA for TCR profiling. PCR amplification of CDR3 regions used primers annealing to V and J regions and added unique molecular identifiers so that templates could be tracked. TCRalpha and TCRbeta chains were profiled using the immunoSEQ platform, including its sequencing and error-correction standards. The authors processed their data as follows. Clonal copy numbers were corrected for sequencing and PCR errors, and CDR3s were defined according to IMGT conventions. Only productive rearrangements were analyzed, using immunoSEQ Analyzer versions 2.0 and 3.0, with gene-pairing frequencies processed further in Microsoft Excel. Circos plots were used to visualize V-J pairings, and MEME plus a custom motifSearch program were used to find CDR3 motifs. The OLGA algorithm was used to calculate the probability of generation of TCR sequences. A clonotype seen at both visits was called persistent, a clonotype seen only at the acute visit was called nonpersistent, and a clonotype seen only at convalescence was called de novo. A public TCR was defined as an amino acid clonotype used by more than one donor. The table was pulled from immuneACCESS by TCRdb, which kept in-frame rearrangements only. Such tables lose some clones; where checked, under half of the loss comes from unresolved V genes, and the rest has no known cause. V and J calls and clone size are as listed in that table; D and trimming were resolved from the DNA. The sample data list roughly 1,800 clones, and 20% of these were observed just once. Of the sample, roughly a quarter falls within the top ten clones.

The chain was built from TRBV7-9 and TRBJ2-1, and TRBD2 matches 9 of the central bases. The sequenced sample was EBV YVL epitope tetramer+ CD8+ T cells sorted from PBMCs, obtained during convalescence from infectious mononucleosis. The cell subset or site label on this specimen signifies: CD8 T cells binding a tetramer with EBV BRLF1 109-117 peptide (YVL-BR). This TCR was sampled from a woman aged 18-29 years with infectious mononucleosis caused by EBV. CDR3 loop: CASSFPSGNEQFF. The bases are TGTGCCAGCAGCTTCCCTAGCGGGAACGAGCAGTTCTTC.